This section outlines one T cell receptor beta chain sequence together with its context. What it binds is not known. The CDR3 is 14 residues long. V lost 1 base to trimming and J lost 6 bases, with 12 bases between them. Germline V gene data show CDR1 as SGHTA and CDR2 as FQGNSA. All patients picked for sequencing had shown, by flow cytometry, an expansion of CD8+CD57+ cells. Blood sampling was performed on the patients, and none of them had received therapy by then. The data are from a study of CD8+CD57+ T cells in acquired aplastic anemia. General study points: Patients and controls shared twenty-nine CD8+ CDR3 sequences, highly expressed in patients. Patients and controls had CD8+ Simpson's diversity values that were not significantly distinct.

Profiling that covered TCR beta VDJ and CDR3 relied on genomic DNA as its template. TCRdb fed the reads into MiXCR, producing one record per CDR3 protein. The sample lists about 150,000 distinct CDR3 sequences; roughly half were seen once. The sample consisted of sorted CD4+, CD8+, or CD8+CD57+ T cells (not recorded which) from PBMCs. The clonotype was recovered from a human donor with aplastic anemia. This rearrangement joins TRBV7-2 to TRBJ2-5, with unresolved D. The CDR3 coding sequence is TGTGCCAGCAGCTTAGAGGTTGGGCAACAGACCCAGTACTTC. Its translation: CASSLEVGQQTQYF.